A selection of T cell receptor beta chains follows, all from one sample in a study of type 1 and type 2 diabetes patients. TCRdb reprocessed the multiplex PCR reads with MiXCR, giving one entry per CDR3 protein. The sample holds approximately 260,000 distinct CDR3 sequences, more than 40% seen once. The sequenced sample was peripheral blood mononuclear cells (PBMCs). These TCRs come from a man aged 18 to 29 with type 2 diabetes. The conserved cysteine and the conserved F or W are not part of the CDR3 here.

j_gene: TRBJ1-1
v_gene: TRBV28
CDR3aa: ASSIDRARYTEAF

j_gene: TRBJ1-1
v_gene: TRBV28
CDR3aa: ASSSTMNTEAF

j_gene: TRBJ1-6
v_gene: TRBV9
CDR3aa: ASSSTGGFPGRGGNSPLH

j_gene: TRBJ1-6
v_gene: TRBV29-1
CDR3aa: SVGDRPGSPLH

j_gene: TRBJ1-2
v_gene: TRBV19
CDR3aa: ASSMDPTLYGYT

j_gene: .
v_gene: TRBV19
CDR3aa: ASSPQLAGGMNEQF

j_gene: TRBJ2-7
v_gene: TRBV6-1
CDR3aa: ASSGLTGAHYEQY

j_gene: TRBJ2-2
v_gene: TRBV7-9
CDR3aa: ASSSDGLAGTGELF

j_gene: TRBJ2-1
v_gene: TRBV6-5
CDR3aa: ASSWGRYNEQF

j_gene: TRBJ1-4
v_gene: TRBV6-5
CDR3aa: ASSYSRGSNEKLF

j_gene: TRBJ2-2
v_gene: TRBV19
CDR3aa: ASGQFPNTGELF

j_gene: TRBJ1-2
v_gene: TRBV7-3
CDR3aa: ASSPGTVSSYGYT

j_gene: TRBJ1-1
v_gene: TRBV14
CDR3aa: ASSAPGTGVTEAF

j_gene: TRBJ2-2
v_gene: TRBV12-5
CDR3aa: ASGFDTLNTGELF

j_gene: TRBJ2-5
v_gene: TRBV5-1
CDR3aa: ASSPRDSRPQETQY

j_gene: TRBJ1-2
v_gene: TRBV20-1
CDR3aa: SARDLTGPHYGYT

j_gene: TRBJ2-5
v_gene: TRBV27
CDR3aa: ASRTWGQETQY

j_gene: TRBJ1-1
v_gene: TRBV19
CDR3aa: ASLLGTGTTEAV

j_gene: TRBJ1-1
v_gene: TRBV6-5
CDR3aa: ASSYSTGMIAKAF

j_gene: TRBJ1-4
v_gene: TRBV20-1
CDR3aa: SGQGRSTNEKLF

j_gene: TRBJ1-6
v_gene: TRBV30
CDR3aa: AWGYSPLH

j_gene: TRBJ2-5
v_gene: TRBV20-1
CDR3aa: SAKVAETQY

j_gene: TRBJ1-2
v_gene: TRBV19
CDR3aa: ASKGQPNYGYT

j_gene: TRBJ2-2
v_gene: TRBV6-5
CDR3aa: ASSTPTGLAGELF

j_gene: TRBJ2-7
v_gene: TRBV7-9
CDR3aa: ASSLGTAGFDEQY

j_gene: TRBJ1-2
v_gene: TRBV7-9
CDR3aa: ASSEAADYGYT

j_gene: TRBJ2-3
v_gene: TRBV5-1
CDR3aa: ASHQTLASTDTQY

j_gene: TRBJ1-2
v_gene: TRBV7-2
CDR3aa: ASSCDRVNYGYT

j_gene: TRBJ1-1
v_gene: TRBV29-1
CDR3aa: SVDPTGQWIGAF

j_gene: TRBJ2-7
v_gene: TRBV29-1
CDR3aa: SVEMGAYEQY

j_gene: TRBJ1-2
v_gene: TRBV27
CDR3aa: ASSLRQEAGYT

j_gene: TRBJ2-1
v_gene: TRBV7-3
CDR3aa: ASSSGQGTSNEQF

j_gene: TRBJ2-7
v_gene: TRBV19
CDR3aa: ASTSGRGYEQY

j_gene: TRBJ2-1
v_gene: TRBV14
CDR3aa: ASSPRDWLSSYNEQF

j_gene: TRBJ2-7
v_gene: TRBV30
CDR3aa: ACDRGYNEQY

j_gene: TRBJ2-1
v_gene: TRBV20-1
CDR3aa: SAEGTPNEQF

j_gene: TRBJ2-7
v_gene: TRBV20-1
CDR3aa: SARSQATYEQY

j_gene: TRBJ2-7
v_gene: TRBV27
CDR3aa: ASALAGGNEQY

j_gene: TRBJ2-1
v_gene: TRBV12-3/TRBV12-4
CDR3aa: ASSLRIAGYNEQF

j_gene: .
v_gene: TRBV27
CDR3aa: ASSTIQGALGETQF

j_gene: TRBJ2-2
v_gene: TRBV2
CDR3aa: ASSDLGGGELF

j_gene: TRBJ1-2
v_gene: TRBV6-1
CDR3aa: ASSPLLTGVAMNGYT

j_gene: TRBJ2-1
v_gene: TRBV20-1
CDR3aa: SARVVNEQF

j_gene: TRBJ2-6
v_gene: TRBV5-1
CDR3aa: ASSSDRGGANVLT

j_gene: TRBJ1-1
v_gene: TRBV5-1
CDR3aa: ASSLVGVTEAF